The 10 T cell receptor beta chains in this list originate from one sample, sequenced in a study of T cell changes during pregnancy in multiple sclerosis. Only in-frame clones appear in the TCRdb table, and some are missing; sequencing was by immunoSEQ multiplex PCR. The sample yields 45,000 to 50,000 clones, 80% to 95% seen once. Specimen: CD8+ T cells from peripheral blood mononuclear cells, collected after pregnancy. The source of these receptors is a female donor with multiple sclerosis, enrolled in a pregnancy study.

The chain employs TRBV10-1 and TRBJ2-7, with 11 bases lining up with TRBD2. Germline assignment: CDR1 WNHNN and CDR2 SYGVQD (reference sequence). V lost 6 bases, J lost 1 base, and 5 bases stayed unmatched. The CDR3 totals 15 residues. DNA of the CDR3: TGCGCCAGCAGCACCCCTAGCGGGAGGTCCTACGAGCAGTACTTC. Translating it yields CASSTPSGRSYEQYF.

Regarding this clone: One end of the junction fails to match germline, which may point to a read error. Within the sample, other DNA sequences also encode this same CDR3. V and J are TRBV6-5 and TRBJ1-1; D uncertain. CDR3 length equals 15 residues. Germline V gene sequence: CDR1 MNHEY, CDR2 SVGAGI. The CDR3 coding sequence is TGTGCCAGCAGTCATACAGATAAGTTGAACACTGAGGCTTTCTTT. It is translated as CASSHTDKLNTEAFF.

This chain connects TRBV7-8 to TRBJ2-1, with 9 bases lining up with TRBD2. The CDR3 is 15 residues long. Trimming cost V 3 bases and J 3 bases; bases outside gene matches: 3. Germline CDR1 reads SGHVS; CDR2 reads FQNEAQ. The CDR3 DNA reads as TGTGCCAGCAGCTTTAGCGGGGGCCTCTACAATGAGCAGTTCTTC. It specifies CASSFSGGLYNEQFF.

The DNA for the CDR3 is TGTGCCAGCAGCGACAGTGTTGAAGCTTTCTTT. Translating it yields CASSDSVEAFF. This chain uses TRBV25-1 with TRBJ1-1; perhaps TRBD1 as D (5 bases). The CDR3 is 11 residues long. CDR1 is MGHDK, CDR2 SYGVNS, per germline. The V and J ends lost 6 bases and 7 bases respectively, with 9 bases between them.

The chain links TRBV29-1 to TRBJ2-7; tentatively, D is TRBD2 (5 bases). CDR3 length: 12 residues. V lost 5 bases to trimming and J lost 6 bases, with 14 bases between them. CDR1 and CDR2 from the germline V gene are SQVTM and ANQGSEA. CDR3 DNA: TGCAGCGTTTACGGACTCCTTGGCGAGCAGTACTTC. Amino acids: CSVYGLLGEQYF.

V usage is TRBV25-1 and J usage is TRBJ2-7; perhaps TRBD2 as D (6 bases). Trimming stripped 7 bases from V and 0 bases from J, with 10 bases between. Germline CDR1 MGHDK, CDR2 SYGVNS. This CDR3 has 13 amino acids. CDR3 DNA sequence: TGTGCCAGCACCCTGGACTACTCCTACGAGCAGTACTTC. As protein: CASTLDYSYEQYF.

The gene calls are TRBV10-3 and TRBJ2-1; 7 bases are shared with TRBD2. This CDR3 spans 15 amino acids. Losses at the gene ends were 8 bases for V and 5 bases for J; bases not matched to a gene: 12. Germline lookup yields CDR1 ENHRY and CDR2 SYGVKD. CDR3 sequence (DNA): TGTGCCATCGGGGGGGTGAATAGCGGAAACAATGAGCAGTTCTTC. This codes for CAIGGVNSGNNEQFF.

The chain links TRBV5-1 to TRBJ2-7; 12 bases map to TRBD2. The J segment lost 6 bases and the V segment lost 4 bases, leaving 14 bases of the junction unmatched. The CDR3 has 17 residues. The germline V gene has CDR1 SGHRS and CDR2 YFSETQ. The CDR3 loop is CASSLGASGGEGREQYF. CDR3 in DNA: TGCGCCAGCAGCCTGGGTGCTAGCGGGGGGGAGGGACGCGAGCAGTACTTC.

The rearrangement links TRBV5-6 to TRBJ2-5; 7 nucleotides line up with TRBD1. The CDR3 is 17 residues long. The germline V gene has CDR1 SGHDT and CDR2 YYEEEE. Trimming cost V 3 bases and J 1 base; bases outside gene matches: 12. Written as DNA, the CDR3 is TGTGCCAGCAGCTCCCGGACAGGCTGGTCAATCCAAGAGACCCAGTACTTC. This translates into CASSSRTGWSIQETQYF.

The J gene is TRBJ1-1, the V gene TRBV6-1; weak D call: TRBD1 (5 bases). V was cut by 2 bases and J by 8 bases, with 9 bases left in between. Germline CDR1 reads MNHNS; CDR2 reads SASEGT. CDR3 size: 12 residues. Here the CDR3 reads CASSEWGGEAFF. CDR3 in DNA: TGTGCCAGCAGTGAATGGGGGGGGGAAGCTTTCTTT.